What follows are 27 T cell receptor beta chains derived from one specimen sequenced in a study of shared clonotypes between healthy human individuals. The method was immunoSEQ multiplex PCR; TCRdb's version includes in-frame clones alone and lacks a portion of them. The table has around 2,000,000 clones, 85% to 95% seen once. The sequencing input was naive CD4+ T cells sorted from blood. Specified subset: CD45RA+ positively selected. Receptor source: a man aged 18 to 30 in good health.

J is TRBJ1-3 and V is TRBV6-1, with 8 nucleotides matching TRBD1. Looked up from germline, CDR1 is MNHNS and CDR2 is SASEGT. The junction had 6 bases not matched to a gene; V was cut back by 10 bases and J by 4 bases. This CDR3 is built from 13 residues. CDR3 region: CATDRGAGNTIYF. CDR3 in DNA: TGTGCCACCGACAGGGGTGCAGGAAACACCATATATTTT.

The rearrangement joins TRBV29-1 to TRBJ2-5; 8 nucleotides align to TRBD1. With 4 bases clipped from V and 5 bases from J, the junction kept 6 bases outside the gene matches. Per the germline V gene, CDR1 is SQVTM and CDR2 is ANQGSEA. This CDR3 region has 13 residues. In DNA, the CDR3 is TGCAGCGTTGCGCCAGGGGGCGTGGAGACCCAGTACTTC. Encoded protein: CSVAPGGVETQYF.

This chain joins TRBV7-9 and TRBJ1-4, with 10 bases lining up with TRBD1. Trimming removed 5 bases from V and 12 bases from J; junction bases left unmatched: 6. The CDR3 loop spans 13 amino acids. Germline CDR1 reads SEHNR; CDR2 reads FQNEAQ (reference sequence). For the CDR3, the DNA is TGTGCCAGCAGCCGACAGGGGGCCGAGGAACTGTTTTTT. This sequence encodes CASSRQGAEELFF.

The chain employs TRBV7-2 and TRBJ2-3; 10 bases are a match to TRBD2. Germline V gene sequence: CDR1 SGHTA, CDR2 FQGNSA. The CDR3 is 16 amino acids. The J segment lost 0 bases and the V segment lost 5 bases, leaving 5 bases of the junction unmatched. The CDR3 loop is CASSAPTSGSTDTQYF. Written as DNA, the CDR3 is TGTGCCAGCAGCGCCCCGACTAGCGGGAGCACAGATACGCAGTATTTT.

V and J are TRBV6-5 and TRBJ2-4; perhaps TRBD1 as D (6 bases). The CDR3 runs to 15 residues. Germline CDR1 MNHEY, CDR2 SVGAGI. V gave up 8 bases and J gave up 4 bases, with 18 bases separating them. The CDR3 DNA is TGTGCCAGCTCCAGGAGTGGACAGTCGAAAAACATTCAGTACTTC. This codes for CASSRSGQSKNIQYF.

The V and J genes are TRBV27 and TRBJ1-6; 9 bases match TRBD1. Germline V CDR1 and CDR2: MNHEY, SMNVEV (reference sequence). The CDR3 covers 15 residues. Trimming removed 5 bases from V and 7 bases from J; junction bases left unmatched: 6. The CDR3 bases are TGTGCCAGCAGTGTAGGGACAGGGAACAATTCACCCCTCCACTTT. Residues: CASSVGTGNNSPLHF.

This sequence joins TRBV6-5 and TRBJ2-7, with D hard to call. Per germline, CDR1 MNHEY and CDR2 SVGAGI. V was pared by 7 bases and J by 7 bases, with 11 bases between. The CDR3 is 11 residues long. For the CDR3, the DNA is TGTGCCAGCATCGACGGTGGAGAGCAGTACTTC. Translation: CASIDGGEQYF.

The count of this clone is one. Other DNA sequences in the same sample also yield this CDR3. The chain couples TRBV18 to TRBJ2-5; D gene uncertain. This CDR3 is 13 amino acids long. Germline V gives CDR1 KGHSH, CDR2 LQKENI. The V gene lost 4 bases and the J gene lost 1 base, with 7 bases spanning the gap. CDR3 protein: CASSQGLQETQYF. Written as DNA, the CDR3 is TGTGCCAGCTCACAGGGCCTCCAAGAGACCCAGTACTTC. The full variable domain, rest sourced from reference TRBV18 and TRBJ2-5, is NAGVMQNPRHLVRRRGQEARLRCSPMKGHSHVYWYRQLPEEGLKFMVYLQKENIIDESGMPKERFSAEFPKEGPSILRIQQVVRGDSAAYFCASSQGLQETQYFGPGTRLLVL.

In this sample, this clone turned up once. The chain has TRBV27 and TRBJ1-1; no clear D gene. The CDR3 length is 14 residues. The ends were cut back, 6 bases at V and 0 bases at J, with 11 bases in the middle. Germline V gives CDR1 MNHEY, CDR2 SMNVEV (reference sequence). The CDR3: CASSSYRMNTEAFF. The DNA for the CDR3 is TGTGCCAGCAGCTCGTATCGCATGAACACTGAAGCTTTCTTT.

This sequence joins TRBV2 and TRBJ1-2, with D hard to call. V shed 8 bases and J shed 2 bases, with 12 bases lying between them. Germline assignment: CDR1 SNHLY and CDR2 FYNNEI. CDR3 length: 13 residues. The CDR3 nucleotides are TGTGCCAGCGGAAGGACTCAGAACTATGGCTACACCTTC. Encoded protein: CASGRTQNYGYTF. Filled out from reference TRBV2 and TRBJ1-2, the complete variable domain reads EPEVTQTPSHQVTQMGQEVILRCVPISNHLYFYWYRQILGQKVEFLVSFYNNEISEKSEIFDDQFSVERPDGSNFTLKIRSTKLEDSAMYFCASGRTQNYGYTFGSGTRLTVV.

DNA of the CDR3: TGCGCCAGCTCCTCCGGGGGCGGGATCAACACCGGGGAGCTGTTTTTT. Its protein is CASSSGGGINTGELFF. The chain uses TRBV5-1 and TRBJ2-2; D is tentatively TRBD1 or TRBD2 (6 bases each). This CDR3 has 16 residues. Trimming cost V 7 bases and J 2 bases, with 18 bases left between them. CDR1 and CDR2 from the germline V gene are SGHRS and YFSETQ.

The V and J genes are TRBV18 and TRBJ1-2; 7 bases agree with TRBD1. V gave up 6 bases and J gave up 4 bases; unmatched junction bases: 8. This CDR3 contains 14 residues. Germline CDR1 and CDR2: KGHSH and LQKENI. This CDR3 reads CASSPQGTAYGYTF. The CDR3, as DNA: TGTGCCAGCTCTCCTCAGGGGACAGCCTATGGCTACACCTTC.

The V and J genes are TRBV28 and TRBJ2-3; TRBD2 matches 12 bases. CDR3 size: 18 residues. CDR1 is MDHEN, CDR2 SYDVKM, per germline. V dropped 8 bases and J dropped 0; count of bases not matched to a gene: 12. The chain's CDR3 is CASASSGRVRRSTDTQYF. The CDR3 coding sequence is TGTGCCAGCGCGTCTAGCGGGAGGGTACGTCGTAGCACAGATACGCAGTATTTT.

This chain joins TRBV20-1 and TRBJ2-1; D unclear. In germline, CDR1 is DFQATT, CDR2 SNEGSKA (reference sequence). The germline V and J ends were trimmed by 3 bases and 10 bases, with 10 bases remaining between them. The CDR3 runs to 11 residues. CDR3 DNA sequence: TGCAGTGCTAGGTCGAGCCTAGAGCAGTTCTTC. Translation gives CSARSSLEQFF.

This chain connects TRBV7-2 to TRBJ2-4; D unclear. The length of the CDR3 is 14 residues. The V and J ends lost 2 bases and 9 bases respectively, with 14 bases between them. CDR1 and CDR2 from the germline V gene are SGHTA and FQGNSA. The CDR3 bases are TGTGCCAGCAGCTTACCAATTCCCATTAGCATTCAGTACTTC. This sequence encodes CASSLPIPISIQYF.

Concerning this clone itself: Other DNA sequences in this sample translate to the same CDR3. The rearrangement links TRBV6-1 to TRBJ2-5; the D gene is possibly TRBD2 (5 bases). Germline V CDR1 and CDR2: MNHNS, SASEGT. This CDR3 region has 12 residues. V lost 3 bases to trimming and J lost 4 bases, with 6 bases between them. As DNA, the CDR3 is TGTGCCAGCAGTGATCGGGGAGAGACCCAGTACTTC. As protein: CASSDRGETQYF.

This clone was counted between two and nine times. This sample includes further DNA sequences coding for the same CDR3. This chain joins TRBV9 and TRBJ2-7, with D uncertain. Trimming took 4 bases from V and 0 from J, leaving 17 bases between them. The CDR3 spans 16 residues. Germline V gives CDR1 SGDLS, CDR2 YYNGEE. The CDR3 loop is CASSPLSGGASYEQYF. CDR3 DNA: TGTGCCAGCAGCCCTCTCTCGGGCGGAGCCTCCTACGAGCAGTACTTC. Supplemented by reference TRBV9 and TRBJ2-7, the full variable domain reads DSGVTQTPKHLITATGQRVTLRCSPRSGDLSVYWYQQSLDQGLQFLIQYYNGEERAKGNILERFSAQQFPDLHSELNLSSLELGDSALYFCASSPLSGGASYEQYFGPGTRLTVT.

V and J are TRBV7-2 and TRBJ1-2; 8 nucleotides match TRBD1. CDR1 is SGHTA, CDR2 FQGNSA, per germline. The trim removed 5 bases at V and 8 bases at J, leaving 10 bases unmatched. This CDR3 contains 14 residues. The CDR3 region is CASSPRTGNVGYTF. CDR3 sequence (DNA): TGTGCCAGCAGCCCCCGGACAGGGAACGTCGGCTACACCTTC.

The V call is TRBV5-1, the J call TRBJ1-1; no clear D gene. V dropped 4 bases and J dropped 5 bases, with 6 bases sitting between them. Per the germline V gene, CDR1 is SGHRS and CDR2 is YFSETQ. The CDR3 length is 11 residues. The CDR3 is CASSEGTEAFF. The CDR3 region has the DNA TGCGCCAGCAGCGAGGGAACTGAAGCTTTCTTT.

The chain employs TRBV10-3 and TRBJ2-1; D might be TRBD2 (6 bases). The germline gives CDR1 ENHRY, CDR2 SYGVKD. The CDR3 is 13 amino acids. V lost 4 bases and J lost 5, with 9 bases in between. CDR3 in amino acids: CAISGTNNNEQFF. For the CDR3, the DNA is TGTGCCATCAGTGGGACTAACAACAATGAGCAGTTCTTC.

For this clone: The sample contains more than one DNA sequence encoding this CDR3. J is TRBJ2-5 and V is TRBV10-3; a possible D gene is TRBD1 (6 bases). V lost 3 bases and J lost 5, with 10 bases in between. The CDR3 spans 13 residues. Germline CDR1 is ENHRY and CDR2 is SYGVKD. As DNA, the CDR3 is TGTGCCATCAGTGACGGACAGAAGGAGACCCAGTACTTC. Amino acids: CAISDGQKETQYF.

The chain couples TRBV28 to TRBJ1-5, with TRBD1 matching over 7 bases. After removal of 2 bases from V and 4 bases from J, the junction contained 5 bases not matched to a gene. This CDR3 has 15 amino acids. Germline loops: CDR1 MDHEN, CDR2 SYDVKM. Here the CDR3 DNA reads TGTGCCAGCAGTTTAGCGGACAGGAAGAATCAGCCCCAGCATTTT. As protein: CASSLADRKNQPQHF. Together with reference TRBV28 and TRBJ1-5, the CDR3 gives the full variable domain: DVKVTQSSRYLVKRTGEKVFLECVQDMDHENMFWYRQDPGLGLRLIYFSYDVKMKEKGDIPEGYSVSREKKERFSLILESASTNQTSMYLCASSLADRKNQPQHFGDGTRLSIL.

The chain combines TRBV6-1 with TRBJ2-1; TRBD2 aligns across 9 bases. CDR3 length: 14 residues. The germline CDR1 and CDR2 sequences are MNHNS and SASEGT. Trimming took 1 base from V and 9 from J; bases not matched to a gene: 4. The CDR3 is CASSEVAGVGEQFF. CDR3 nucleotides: TGTGCCAGCAGTGAAGTAGCGGGAGTTGGTGAGCAGTTCTTC.

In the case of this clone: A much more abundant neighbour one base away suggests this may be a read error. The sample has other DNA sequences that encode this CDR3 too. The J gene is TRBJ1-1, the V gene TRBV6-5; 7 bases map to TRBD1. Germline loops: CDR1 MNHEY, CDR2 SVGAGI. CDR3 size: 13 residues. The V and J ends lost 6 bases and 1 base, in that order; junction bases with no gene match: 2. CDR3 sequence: CASRRTGNTEAFF. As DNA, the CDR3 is TGTGCCAGCAGGCGGACAGGGAACACTGAAGCTTTCTTT.

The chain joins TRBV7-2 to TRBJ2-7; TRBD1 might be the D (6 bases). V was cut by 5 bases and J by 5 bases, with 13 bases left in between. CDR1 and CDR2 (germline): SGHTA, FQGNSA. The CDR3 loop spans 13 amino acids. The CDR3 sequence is CASSGRDINEQYF. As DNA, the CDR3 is TGTGCCAGCAGCGGCCGGGACATTAACGAGCAGTACTTC.

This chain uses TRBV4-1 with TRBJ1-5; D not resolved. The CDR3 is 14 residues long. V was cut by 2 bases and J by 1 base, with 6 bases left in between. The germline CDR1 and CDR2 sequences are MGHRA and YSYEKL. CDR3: CASSQTRSNQPQHF. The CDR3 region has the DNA TGCGCCAGCAGCCAAACCAGGAGCAATCAGCCCCAGCATTTT.

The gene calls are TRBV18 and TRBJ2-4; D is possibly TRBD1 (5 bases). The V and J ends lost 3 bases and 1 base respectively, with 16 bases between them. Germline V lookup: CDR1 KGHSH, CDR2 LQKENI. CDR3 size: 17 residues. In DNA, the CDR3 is TGTGCCAGCTCACCGTTTCATGCAGGGTCTGCCAAAAACATTCAGTACTTC. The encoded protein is CASSPFHAGSAKNIQYF. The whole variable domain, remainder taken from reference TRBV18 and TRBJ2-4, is NAGVMQNPRHLVRRRGQEARLRCSPMKGHSHVYWYRQLPEEGLKFMVYLQKENIIDESGMPKERFSAEFPKEGPSILRIQQVVRGDSAAYFCASSPFHAGSAKNIQYFGAGTRLSVL.